This TCR beta chain originates from a study of identifying expanded T cells in peripheral blood. Study-level findings and limits: Variance in clone template counts between two-week samples significantly increased with total template count across all healthy donors.

This CDR3 has 15 amino acids. Germline CDR1 is SGHDT and CDR2 is YYEEEE. After removal of 5 bases from V and 1 base from J, the junction contained 7 bases not matched to a gene. Repertoires were generated with immunoSEQ multiplex PCR, while TCRdb's copy carries only in-frame clones and drops some. The repertoire holds 120,000 or so clones, around 84% seen once, with 3.3% in the top ten. As to this clone: What it binds is not known.

The chain has TRBV5-6 and TRBJ2-5; 8 nucleotides agree with TRBD1. Material for sequencing was blood. This receptor was obtained from a person aged 18 to 69 in good health. Here the CDR3 DNA reads TGTGCCAGCAGTCAACTTGGACAGGGCCAAGAGACCCAGTACTTC. Its translation: CASSQLGQGQETQYF.